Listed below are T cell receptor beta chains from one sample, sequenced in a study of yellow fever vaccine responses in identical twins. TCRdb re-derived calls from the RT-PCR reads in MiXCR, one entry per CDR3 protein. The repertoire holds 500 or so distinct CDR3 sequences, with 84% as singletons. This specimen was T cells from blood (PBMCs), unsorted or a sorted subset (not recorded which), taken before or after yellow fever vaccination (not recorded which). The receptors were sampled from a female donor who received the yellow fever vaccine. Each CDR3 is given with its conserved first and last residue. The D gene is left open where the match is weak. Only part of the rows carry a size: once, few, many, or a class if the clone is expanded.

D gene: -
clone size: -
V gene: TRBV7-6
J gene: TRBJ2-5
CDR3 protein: CASSLWIRRQETQYF
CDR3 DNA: TGTGCCAGCAGCTTATGGATTAGACGGCAAGAGACCCAGTACTTC

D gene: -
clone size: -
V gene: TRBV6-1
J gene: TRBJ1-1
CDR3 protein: CASRGTLGDTEAFF
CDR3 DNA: TGTGCCAGCAGGGGGACCCTGGGAGACACTGAAGCTTTCTTT

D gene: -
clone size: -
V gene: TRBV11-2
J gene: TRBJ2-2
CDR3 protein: CASPGARYTGELFF
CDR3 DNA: TGTGCCAGCCCTGGCGCCAGGTACACCGGGGAGCTGTTTTTT

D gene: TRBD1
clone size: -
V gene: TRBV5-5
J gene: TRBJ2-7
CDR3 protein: CASSLAQGIYEQYF
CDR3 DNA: TGTGCCAGCAGCTTGGCACAGGGGATCTACGAGCAGTACTTC

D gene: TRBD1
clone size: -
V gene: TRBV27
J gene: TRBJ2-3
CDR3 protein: CASSSLISVGQFSQYF
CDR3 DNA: TGTGCCAGCAGTTCCCTCATCTCCGTGGGACAGTTCTCGCAGTATTTT

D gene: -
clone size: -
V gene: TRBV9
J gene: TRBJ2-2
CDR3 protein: CASSVAGPENTGELFF
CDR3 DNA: TGTGCCAGCAGCGTAGCAGGGCCGGAGAACACCGGGGAGCTGTTTTTT

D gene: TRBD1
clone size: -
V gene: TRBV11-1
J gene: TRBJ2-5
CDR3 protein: CASSLERTGGETQYF
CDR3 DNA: TGTGCCAGCAGCTTAGAACGGACAGGGGGAGAGACCCAGTACTTC

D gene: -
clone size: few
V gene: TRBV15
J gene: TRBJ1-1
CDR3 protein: CATSRDFVWQGTEAFF
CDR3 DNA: TGTGCCACCAGCAGAGATTTTGTATGGCAGGGGACTGAAGCTTTCTTT

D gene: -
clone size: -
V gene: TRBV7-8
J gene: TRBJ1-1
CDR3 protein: CASSLPARGTEAFF
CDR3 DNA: TGTGCCAGCAGCTTACCCGCCCGCGGCACTGAAGCTTTCTTT

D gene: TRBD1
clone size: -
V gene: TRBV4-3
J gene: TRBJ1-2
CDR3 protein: CASSKGTGGNYGYTF
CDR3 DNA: TGCGCCAGCAGCAAAGGGACAGGGGGTAACTATGGCTACACCTTC

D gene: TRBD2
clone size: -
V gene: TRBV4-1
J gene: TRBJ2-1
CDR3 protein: CASSRGGSSYNEQFF
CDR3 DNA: TGCGCCAGCAGCCGTGGCGGGAGCTCCTACAATGAGCAGTTCTTC

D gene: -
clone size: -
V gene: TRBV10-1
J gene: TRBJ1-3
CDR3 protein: CASSFDRRRNTIYF
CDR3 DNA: TGCGCCAGCAGTTTTGATCGGAGGAGAAACACCATATATTTT

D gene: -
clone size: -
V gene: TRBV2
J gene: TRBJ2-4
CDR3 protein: CASSEPRDKNIQYF
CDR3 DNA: TGTGCCAGCAGTGAACCCAGGGACAAAAACATTCAGTACTTC

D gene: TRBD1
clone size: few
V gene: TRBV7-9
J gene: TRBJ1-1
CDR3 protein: CASSRGQGVMNTEAFF
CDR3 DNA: TGTGCCAGCAGCCGTGGACAGGGTGTAATGAACACTGAAGCTTTCTTT

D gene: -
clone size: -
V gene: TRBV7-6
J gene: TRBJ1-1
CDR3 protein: CASSLIQGNTEAFF
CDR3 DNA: TGTGCCAGCAGTTTAATACAGGGGAACACTGAAGCTTTCTTT

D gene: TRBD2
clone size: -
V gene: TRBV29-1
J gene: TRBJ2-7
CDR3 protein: CSVRRETYEQYF
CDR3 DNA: TGCAGCGTTCGGCGGGAGACCTACGAGCAGTACTTC

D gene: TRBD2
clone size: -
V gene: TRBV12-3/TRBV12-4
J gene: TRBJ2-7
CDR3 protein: CASSSGLTYEQYF
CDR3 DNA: TGTGCCAGCAGTTCGGGACTAACCTACGAGCAGTACTTC

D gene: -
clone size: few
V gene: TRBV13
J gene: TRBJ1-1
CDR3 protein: CASKRDKAPNTEAFF
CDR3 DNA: TGTGCCAGCAAACGGGACAAGGCCCCAAACACTGAAGCTTTCTTT

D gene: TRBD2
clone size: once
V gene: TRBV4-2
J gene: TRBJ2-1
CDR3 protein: CASSQLGSGIFNEQFF
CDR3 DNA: TGTGCCAGCAGCCAACTCGGAAGCGGGATATTCAATGAGCAGTTCTTC

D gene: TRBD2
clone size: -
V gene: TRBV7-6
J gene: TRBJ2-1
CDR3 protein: CASSLAHSGSSYNEQFF
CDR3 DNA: TGTGCCAGCAGCTTAGCTCATAGCGGGAGCTCCTACAATGAGCAGTTCTTC

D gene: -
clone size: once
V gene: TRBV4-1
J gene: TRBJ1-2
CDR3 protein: CASSQVGGNYGYTF
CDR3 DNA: TGCGCCAGCAGCCAAGTTGGCGGGAACTATGGCTACACCTTC

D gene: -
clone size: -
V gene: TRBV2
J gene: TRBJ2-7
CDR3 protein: CASSKAGSEQYF
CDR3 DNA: TGTGCCAGCAGTAAGGCGGGATCCGAGCAGTACTTC

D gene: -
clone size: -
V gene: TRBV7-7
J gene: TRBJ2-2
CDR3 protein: CASSSTNTGELFF
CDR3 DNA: TGTGCCAGCAGCTCAACGAACACCGGGGAGCTGTTTTTT

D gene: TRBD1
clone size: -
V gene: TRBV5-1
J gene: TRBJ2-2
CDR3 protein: CASKDRENTGELFF
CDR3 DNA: TGCGCCAGCAAGGACAGGGAAAACACCGGGGAGCTGTTTTTT

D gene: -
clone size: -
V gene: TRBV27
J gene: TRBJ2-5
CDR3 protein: CASSPALQETQYF
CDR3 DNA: TGTGCCAGCAGTCCAGCGCTACAAGAGACCCAGTACTTC

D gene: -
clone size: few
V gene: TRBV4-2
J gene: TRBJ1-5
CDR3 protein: CASSQGGRLGQPQHF
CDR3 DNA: TGTGCCAGCAGCCAAGGGGGCAGGCTAGGGCAGCCCCAGCATTTT